This TCR beta chain was sequenced for a study of cytomegalovirus exposure and HLA in healthy donors. The CDR3 runs 13 residues. Germline loops: CDR1 ENHRY, CDR2 SYGVKD. Trimming shortened V by 6 bases and J by 4 bases, and 10 bases separated the two germline ends. Primers: 60 Vbeta forward and 13 Jbeta reverse. TCRdb keeps only in-frame clones here, not all; method: immunoSEQ multiplex PCR. The sample comprises 150,000 to 200,000 clones, roughly 79% of which are singletons, and less than 10% rests with the top ten. What was sequenced was PBMCs. The receptor was derived from a man aged 18 to 35 in good health and CMV-seropositive. V and J are TRBV10-3 and TRBJ2-1; a possible D gene is TRBD2 (5 bases). This chain's CDR3 is CAISATGYNEQFF. For the CDR3, the DNA is TGTGCCATCAGCGCGACGGGGTACAATGAGCAGTTCTTC.